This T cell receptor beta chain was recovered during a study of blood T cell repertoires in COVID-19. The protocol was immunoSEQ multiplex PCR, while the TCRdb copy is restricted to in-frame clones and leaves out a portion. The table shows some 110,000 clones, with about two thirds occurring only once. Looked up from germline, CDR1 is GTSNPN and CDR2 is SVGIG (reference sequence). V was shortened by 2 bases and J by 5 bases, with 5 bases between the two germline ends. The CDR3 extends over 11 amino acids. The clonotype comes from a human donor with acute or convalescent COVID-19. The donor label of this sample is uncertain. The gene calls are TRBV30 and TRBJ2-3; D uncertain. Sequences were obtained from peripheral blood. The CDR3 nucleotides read TGTGCCTGGAGTTTTAAAGATACGCAGTATTTT. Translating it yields CAWSFKDTQYF.